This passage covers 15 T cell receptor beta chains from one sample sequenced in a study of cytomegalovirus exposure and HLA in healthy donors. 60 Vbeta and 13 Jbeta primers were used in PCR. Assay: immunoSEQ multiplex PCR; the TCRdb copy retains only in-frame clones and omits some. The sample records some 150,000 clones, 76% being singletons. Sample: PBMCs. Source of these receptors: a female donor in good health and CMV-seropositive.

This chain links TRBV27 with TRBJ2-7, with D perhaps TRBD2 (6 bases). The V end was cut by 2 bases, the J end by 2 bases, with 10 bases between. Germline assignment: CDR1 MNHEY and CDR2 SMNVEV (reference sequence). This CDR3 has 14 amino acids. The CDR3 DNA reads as TGTGCCAGCAGTTTACGGGGGAGCACCTACGAGCAGTACTTC. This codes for CASSLRGSTYEQYF.

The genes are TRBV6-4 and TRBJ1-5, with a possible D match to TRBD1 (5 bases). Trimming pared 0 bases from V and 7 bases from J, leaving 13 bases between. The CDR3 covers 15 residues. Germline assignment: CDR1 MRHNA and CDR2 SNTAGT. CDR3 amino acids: CASSDSTPREQPQHF. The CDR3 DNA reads TGTGCCAGCAGTGACTCGACCCCCAGGGAACAGCCCCAGCATTTT.

Here the CDR3 DNA reads TGCGCCAGCAGTCGCATACAGGTGAACACTGAAGCTTTCTTT. Translation gives CASSRIQVNTEAFF. The chain links TRBV23-1 to TRBJ1-1, with D maybe TRBD1 (5 bases). TRBV23-1 falls under the ORF class, with uncertain function. Trimming cost V 4 bases and J 0 bases, with 9 bases left between them. The CDR3 has 14 residues.

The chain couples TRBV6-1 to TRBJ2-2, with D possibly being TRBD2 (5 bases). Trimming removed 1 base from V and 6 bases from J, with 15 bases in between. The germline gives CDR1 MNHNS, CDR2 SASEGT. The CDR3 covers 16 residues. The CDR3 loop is CASSEEGRGRAGELFF. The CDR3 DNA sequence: TGTGCCAGCAGTGAAGAGGGCCGGGGAAGAGCCGGGGAGCTGTTTTTT.

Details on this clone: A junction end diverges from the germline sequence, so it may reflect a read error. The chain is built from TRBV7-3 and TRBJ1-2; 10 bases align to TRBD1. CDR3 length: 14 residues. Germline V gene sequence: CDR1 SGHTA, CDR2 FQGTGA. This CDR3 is CASSVTGTGVGYTF. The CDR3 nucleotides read TGTGCCAGCAGCGTAACCGGGACAGGGGTTGGCTACACCTTC. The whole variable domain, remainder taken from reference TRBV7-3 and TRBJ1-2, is GAGVSQTPSNKVTEKGKYVELRCDPISGHTALYWYRQSLGQGPEFLIYFQGTGAADDSGLPNDRFFAVRPEGSVSTLKIQRTERGDSAVYLCASSVTGTGVGYTFGSGTRLTVV.

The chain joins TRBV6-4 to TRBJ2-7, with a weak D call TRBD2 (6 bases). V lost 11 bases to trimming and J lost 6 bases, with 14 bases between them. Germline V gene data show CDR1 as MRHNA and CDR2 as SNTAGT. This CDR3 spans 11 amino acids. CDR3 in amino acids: CAWRRAPEQYF. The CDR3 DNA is TGTGCCTGGAGGAGGGCCCCCGAGCAGTACTTC.

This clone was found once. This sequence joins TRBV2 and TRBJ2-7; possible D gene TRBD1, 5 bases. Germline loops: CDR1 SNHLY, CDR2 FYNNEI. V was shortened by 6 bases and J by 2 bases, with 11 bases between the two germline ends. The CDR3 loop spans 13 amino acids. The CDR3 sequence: CASRTDNTYEQYF. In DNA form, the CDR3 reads TGTGCCAGCAGGACAGATAACACCTACGAGCAGTACTTC. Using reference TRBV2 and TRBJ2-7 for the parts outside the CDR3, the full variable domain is EPEVTQTPSHQVTQMGQEVILRCVPISNHLYFYWYRQILGQKVEFLVSFYNNEISEKSEIFDDQFSVERPDGSNFTLKIRSTKLEDSAMYFCASRTDNTYEQYFGPGTRLTVT.

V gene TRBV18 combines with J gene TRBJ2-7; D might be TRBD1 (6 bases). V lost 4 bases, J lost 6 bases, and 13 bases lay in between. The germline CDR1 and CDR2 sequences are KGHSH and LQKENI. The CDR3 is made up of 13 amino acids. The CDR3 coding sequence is TGTGCCAGCTCACTGGCAGGGGCGGGCGAGCAGTACTTC. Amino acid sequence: CASSLAGAGEQYF.

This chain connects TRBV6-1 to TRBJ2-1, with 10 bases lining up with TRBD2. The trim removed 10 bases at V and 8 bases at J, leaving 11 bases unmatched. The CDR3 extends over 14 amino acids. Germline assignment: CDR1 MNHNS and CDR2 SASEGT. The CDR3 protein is CATDRTSGGHEQFF. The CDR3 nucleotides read TGTGCCACTGATCGGACTAGCGGAGGCCATGAGCAGTTCTTC.

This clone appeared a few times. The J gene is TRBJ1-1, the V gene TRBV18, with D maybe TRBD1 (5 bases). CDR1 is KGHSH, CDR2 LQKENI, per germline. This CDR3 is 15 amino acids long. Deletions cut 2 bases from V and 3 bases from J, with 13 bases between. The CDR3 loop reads CASSPYLTVDTEAFF. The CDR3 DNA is TGTGCCAGCTCACCATATTTGACAGTAGACACTGAAGCTTTCTTT.

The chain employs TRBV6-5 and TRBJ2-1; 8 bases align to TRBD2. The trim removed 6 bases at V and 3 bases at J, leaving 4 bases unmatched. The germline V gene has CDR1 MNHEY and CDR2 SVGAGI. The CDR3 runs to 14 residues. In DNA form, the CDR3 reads TGTGCCAGCAGCCCCGGGACTAGCTACAATGAGCAGTTCTTC. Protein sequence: CASSPGTSYNEQFF.

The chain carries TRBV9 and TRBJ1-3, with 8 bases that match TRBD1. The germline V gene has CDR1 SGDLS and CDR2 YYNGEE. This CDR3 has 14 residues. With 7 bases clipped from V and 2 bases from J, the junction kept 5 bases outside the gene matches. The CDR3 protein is CASDTGGTGNTIYF. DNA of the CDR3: TGTGCCAGCGACACAGGGGGAACTGGAAACACCATATATTTT.

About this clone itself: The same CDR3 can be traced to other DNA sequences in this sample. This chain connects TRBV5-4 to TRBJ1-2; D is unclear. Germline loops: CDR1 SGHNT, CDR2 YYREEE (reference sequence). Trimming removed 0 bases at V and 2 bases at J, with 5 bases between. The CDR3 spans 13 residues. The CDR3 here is CASSLDRNYGYTF. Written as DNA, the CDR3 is TGTGCCAGCAGCTTGGACAGAAACTATGGCTACACCTTC.

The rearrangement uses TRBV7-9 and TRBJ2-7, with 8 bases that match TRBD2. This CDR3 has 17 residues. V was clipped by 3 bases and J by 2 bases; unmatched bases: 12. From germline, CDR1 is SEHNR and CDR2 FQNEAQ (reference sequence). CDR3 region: CASSLRQGLGVPYEQYF. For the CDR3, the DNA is TGTGCCAGCAGCTTGCGTCAGGGACTAGGCGTTCCCTACGAGCAGTACTTC.

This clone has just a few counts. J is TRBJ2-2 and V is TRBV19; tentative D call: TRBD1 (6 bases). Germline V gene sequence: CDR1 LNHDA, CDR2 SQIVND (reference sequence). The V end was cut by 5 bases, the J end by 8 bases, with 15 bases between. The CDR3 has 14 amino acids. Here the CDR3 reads CASSSQGYVGELFF. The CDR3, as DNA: TGTGCCAGTAGTTCCCAGGGGTATGTTGGGGAGCTGTTTTTT. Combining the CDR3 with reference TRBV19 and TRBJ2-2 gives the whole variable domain DGGITQSPKYLFRKEGQNVTLSCEQNLNHDAMYWYRQDPGQGLRLIYYSQIVNDFQKGDIAEGYSVSREKKESFPLTVTSAQKNPTAFYLCASSSQGYVGELFFGEGSRLTVL.